This T cell receptor (beta chain) appears in the sequencing data of a study of T-cell memory formation after mild COVID-19. CDR1 and CDR2 (germline): DFQATT, SNEGSKA (reference sequence). Trimming took 2 bases from V and 1 from J; bases not matched to a gene: 4. The CDR3 consists of 14 residues. This clonotype showed up just once. TCRdb re-derived calls from the 5' RACE reads in MiXCR, one entry per CDR3 protein. Seen here are a few hundred thousand distinct CDR3 sequences, approximately 15% observed once, and the top ten hold 20% to 25%. This receptor was obtained from a young man who had mild COVID-19 (a few samples of this study predate the infection). Cell type and time point are not known. The sample consisted of PBMCs or a T cell subset sorted from them (not recorded which). The gene calls are TRBV20-1 and TRBJ1-1, with 7 bases lining up with TRBD1. CDR3 sequence reads: CSARPGTANTEAFF. The CDR3 DNA follows: TGCAGTGCTAGACCAGGGACAGCGAACACTGAAGCTTTCTTT.